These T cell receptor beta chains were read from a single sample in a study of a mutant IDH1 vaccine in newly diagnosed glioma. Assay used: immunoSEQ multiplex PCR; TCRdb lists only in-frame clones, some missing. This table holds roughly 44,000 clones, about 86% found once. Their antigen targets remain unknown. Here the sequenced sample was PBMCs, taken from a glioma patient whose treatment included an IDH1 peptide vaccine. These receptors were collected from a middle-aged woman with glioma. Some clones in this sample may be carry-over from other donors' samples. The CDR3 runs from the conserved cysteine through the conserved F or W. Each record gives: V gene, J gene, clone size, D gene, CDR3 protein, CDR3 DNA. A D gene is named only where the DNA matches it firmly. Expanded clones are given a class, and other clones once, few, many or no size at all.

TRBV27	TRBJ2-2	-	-	CASSLPRGELFF	TGTGCCAGCAGTTTACCAAGGGGGGAGCTGTTTTTT
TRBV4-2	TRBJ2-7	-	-	CASSQDSGQGKAFPYEQYF	TGTGCCAGCAGCCAAGATTCGGGGCAGGGGAAGGCATTCCCCTACGAGCAGTACTTC
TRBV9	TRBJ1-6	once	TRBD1	CASSRRQGANNSPLHF	TGTGCCAGCAGCCGCCGACAGGGGGCTAATAATTCACCCCTCCACTTT
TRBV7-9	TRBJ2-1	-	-	CASSLRNEQFF	TGTGCCAGCAGCTTACGAAATGAGCAGTTCTTC
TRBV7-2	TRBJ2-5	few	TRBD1	CASSLGLPGGETQYF	TGTGCCAGCAGCCTGGGGCTTCCAGGGGGAGAGACCCAGTACTTC
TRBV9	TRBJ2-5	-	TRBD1	CASSVGQEETQYF	TGTGCCAGCAGCGTGGGACAGGAAGAGACCCAGTACTTC
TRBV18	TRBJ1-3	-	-	CASSPGTSDTIYF	TGTGCCAGCTCCCCAGGGACATCCGACACCATATATTTT
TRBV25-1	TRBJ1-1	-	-	CASSEYRGDAFF	TGTGCCAGCAGTGAATATCGGGGGGACGCTTTCTTT
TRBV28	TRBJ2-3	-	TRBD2	CASSLGVSGRMDTQYF	TGTGCCAGCAGTTTGGGAGTTAGCGGGAGGATGGATACGCAGTATTTT
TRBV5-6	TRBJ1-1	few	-	CASSLGGNTEAFF	TGTGCCAGCAGCTTAGGGGGGAACACTGAAGCTTTCTTT
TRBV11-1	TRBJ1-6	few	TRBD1	CASSPRDRGDSPLHF	TGTGCCAGCAGCCCCCGGGACAGGGGTGATTCACCCCTCCACTTT
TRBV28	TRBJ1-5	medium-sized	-	CASSLGSGVRSQHF	TGTGCCAGCAGTTTGGGGTCAGGGGTCCGGTCCCAGCATTTT
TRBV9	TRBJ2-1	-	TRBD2	CASSVSGSSYNEQFF	TGTGCCAGCAGCGTCAGCGGGAGTTCCTACAATGAGCAGTTCTTC
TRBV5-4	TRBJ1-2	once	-	CASSTGPGSNYGYTF	TGTGCCAGCAGCACCGGCCCAGGGTCTAACTATGGCTACACCTTC
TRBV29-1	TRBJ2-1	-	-	CSVGPQGNEQFF	TGCAGCGTTGGCCCACAGGGCAATGAGCAGTTCTTC
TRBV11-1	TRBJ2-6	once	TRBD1	CASSSGGSSGANVLTF	TGTGCCAGCAGTTCAGGGGGATCCTCTGGGGCCAACGTCCTGACTTTC
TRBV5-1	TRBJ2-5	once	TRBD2	CASSGGERWETQYF	TGCGCGAGCAGCGGGGGGGAGCGGTGGGAGACCCAGTACTTC
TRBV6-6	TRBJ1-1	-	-	CASRGGNTEAFF	TGTGCCAGTAGGGGAGGGAACACTGAAGCTTTCTTT
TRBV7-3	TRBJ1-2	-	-	CASSLRGMGGAGGYTF	TGTGCCAGCAGCTTAAGAGGAATGGGAGGGGCCGGTGGCTACACCTTC
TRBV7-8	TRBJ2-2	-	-	CTSPTRSTGELFF	TGTACCAGCCCGACAAGGAGCACCGGGGAGCTGTTTTTT
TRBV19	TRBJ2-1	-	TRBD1	CASKGQGFEQFF	TGTGCCAGTAAGGGACAGGGATTTGAGCAGTTCTTC
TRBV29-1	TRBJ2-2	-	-	CSAVSRRAGNTGELFF	TGCAGCGCCGTTAGCCGGAGGGCGGGGAACACCGGGGAGCTGTTTTTT
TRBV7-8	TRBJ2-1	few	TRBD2	CASSLILGGEQFF	TGTGCCAGCAGCTTAATTTTGGGGGGGGAACAGTTCTTC
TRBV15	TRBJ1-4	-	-	CATSRGHNEKLFF	TGTGCCACCAGCAGAGGACACAATGAAAAACTGTTTTTT
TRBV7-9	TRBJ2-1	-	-	CASSLGRAFNEQFF	TGTGCCAGCAGCTTAGGAAGGGCCTTCAATGAGCAGTTCTTC
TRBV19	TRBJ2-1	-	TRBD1	CASSIRTGEYQFF	TGTGCCAGTAGTATCCGGACAGGGGAATATCAGTTCTTC
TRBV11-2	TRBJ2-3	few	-	CASSTNSNTDTQYF	TGTGCCAGCTCGACCAACTCTAACACAGATACGCAGTATTTT
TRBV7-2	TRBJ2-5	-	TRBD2	CASSLARSGRGETQYF	TGTGCCAGCAGCTTAGCTCGGAGCGGGAGGGGAGAGACCCAGTACTTC
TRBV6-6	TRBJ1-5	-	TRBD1	CASSWETGGSNQPQHF	TGTGCCAGCAGTTGGGAGACAGGGGGAAGCAATCAGCCCCAGCATTTT
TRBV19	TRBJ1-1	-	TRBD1	CASSWGRQGKNTEAFF	TGTGCCAGTAGTTGGGGTCGACAGGGGAAAAACACTGAAGCTTTCTTT
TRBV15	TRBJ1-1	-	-	CATSREDDTEAFF	TGTGCCACCAGCAGAGAGGACGACACTGAAGCTTTCTTT
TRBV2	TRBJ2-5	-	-	CARGGLKETQYF	TGTGCCAGAGGAGGGCTTAAAGAGACCCAGTACTTC
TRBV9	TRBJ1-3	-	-	CASSPPGPGNTIYF	TGTGCCAGCAGCCCGCCGGGTCCCGGAAACACCATATATTTT
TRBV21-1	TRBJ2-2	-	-	CASSDRTGELFF	TGTGCCAGTTCGGACCGAACCGGGGAGCTGTTTTTT
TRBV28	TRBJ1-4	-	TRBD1	CASSPGQGVANEKLFF	TGTGCCAGCAGCCCGGGACAGGGGGTTGCTAATGAAAAACTGTTTTTT
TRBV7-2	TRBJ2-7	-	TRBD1	CASSLSPGQGYEQYF	TGTGCCAGCAGCTTGTCGCCGGGACAGGGTTACGAGCAGTACTTC
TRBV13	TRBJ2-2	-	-	CASGEDGDTGELFF	TGTGCCAGCGGGGAGGACGGAGACACCGGGGAGCTGTTTTTT
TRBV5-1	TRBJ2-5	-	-	CASSWAYLETQYF	TGCGCCAGCAGCTGGGCCTACTTAGAGACCCAGTACTTC
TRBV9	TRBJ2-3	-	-	CASSVGGGLTDTQYF	TGTGCCAGCAGCGTTGGGGGGGGCCTCACAGATACGCAGTATTTT
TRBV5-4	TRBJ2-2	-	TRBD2	CASSPGLAGSNTGELFF	TGTGCCAGCAGCCCGGGACTAGCGGGGTCGAACACCGGGGAGCTGTTTTTT
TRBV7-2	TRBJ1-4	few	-	CASSFGGSGSPQKLFF	TGTGCCAGCAGCTTCGGTGGGAGCGGCAGTCCGCAAAAACTGTTTTTT
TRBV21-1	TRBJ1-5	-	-	CASSKALGGGNQPQHF	TGTGCCAGCAGCAAAGCGCTGGGGGGAGGCAATCAGCCCCAGCATTTT
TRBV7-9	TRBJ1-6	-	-	CASSPVGGYGNSPLHF	TGTGCCAGCAGCCCCGTGGGGGGCTACGGCAATTCACCCCTCCACTTT
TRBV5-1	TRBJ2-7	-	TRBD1	CASRNTQGASDEQYF	TGCGCCAGCAGGAATACACAGGGGGCTTCGGACGAGCAGTACTTC
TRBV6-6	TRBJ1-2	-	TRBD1	CASSYDRASGYTF	TGTGCCAGCAGTTACGACAGGGCGAGCGGCTACACCTTC
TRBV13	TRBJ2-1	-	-	CASSAESFPFRGNEQFF	TGTGCCAGCAGCGCCGAATCGTTCCCCTTCCGAGGCAATGAGCAGTTCTTC
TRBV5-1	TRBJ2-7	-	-	CASSLDNYEQYF	TGCGCCAGCAGCTTGGACAATTACGAGCAGTACTTC
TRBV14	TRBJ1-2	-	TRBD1	CASSPDRLGGYTF	TGTGCCAGCAGCCCGGACAGGCTCGGGGGCTACACCTTC
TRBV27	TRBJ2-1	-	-	CASSYRARDQGEQFF	TGTGCCAGCAGTTACAGGGCACGGGATCAGGGGGAGCAGTTCTTC
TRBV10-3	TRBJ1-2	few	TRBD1	CAISQGEYGYTF	TGTGCCATCAGTCAGGGGGAGTATGGCTACACCTTC
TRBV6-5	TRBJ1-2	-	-	CASRSTEYHYGYTF	TGTGCCAGCAGGTCGACAGAATACCACTATGGCTACACCTTC
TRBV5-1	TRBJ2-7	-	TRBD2	CASSIIAGGAPYEQYF	TGCGCCAGCAGCATTATAGCGGGGGGCGCGCCCTACGAGCAGTACTTC
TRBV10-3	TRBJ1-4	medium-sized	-	CAISEPRNEKLFF	TGTGCCATCAGTGAGCCGAGAAATGAAAAACTGTTTTTT
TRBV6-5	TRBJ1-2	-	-	CASGWGQGTNYGYTF	TGTGCCAGCGGGTGGGGTCAAGGGACTAACTATGGCTACACCTTC
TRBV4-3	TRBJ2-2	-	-	CASSQAGLTDTGELFF	TGCGCCAGCAGCCAAGCCGGGCTAACGGACACCGGGGAGCTGTTTTTT
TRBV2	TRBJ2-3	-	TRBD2	CASMSGSGSTDTQYF	TGTGCCAGCATGTCGGGTAGCGGGAGCACAGATACGCAGTATTTT
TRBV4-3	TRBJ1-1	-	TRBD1	CASSQGSLTGQTLNTEAFF	TGCGCCAGCAGCCAAGGCTCTCTAACGGGACAGACTTTGAACACTGAAGCTTTCTTT